Presented here are 14 T cell receptor beta chains from one specimen sequenced in a study of T cell clones after liver transplantation. Produced via immunoSEQ multiplex PCR; TCRdb's table is partial and in-frame only. Found here are under 85,000 clones, 80% of them singletons; the top ten hold approximately 0.8%. Sequenced material: CD4+ T cells from blood, taken 12 months after liver transplant. The receptors were sampled from a human patient who received a liver transplant. Some of the T cells may derive from the graft donor.

This clone showed up just once. The chain employs TRBV19 and TRBJ2-1; D uncertain. Germline CDR1 and CDR2: LNHDA and SQIVND (reference sequence). The length of the CDR3 is 16 residues. V was clipped by 8 bases and J by 0 bases, with 17 bases between them. The CDR3 DNA follows: TGTGCCAGTGCCAACGGACCCCTGAGCTCCTACAATGAGCAGTTCTTC. This sequence encodes CASANGPLSSYNEQFF.

J is TRBJ2-1 and V is TRBV7-2, with 9 nucleotides matching TRBD2. There are 13 residues in the CDR3. The J segment lost 10 bases and the V segment lost 5 bases, leaving 6 bases of the junction unmatched. Germline assignment: CDR1 SGHTA and CDR2 FQGNSA. DNA of the CDR3: TGTGCCAGCAGCCCGGGACTAGCACAGGAGCAGTTCTTC. Translated, it gives CASSPGLAQEQFF.

In DNA form, the CDR3 reads TGTGCCAGCAGTGAGTCGTGGGCGAACACCGGGGAGCTGTTTTTT. It codes for CASSESWANTGELFF. The chain couples TRBV6-1 to TRBJ2-2; D call uncertain. Trimming removed 3 bases from V and 0 bases from J, with 8 bases in between. Germline V gene lookup returns CDR1 MNHNS and CDR2 SASEGT. This CDR3 is built from 15 residues.

The gene calls are TRBV5-1 and TRBJ2-7, with 7 bases matching TRBD2. The trim removed 4 bases at V and 0 bases at J, leaving 7 bases unmatched. Germline values: CDR1 SGHRS, CDR2 YFSETQ. This CDR3 has 15 residues. The CDR3 coding sequence is TGCGCCAGCAGCCCAGTCTCGGGGGGCTCCTACGAGCAGTACTTC. Protein sequence: CASSPVSGGSYEQYF.

CDR3 amino acids: CASSRSGSSYNEQFF. DNA for the CDR3: TGTGCCAGCAGTAGGAGCGGGAGCTCCTACAATGAGCAGTTCTTC. The chain carries TRBV28 and TRBJ2-1; 8 bases map to TRBD2. Germline CDR1 is MDHEN and CDR2 is SYDVKM. V was pared by 5 bases and J by 0 bases, with 3 bases of the junction left unmatched. This CDR3 is built from 15 residues.

The chain has TRBV18 and TRBJ1-3; D not certain. Germline-derived CDR1 and CDR2 are KGHSH and LQKENI. The V and J ends lost 3 bases and 4 bases respectively, with 7 bases between them. CDR3 length: 13 residues. The CDR3 protein is CASSPSVGNTIYF. CDR3 coding DNA: TGTGCCAGCTCACCCTCCGTCGGAAACACCATATATTTT.

The chain links TRBV7-8 to TRBJ2-1; D gene unclear. There are 17 residues in the CDR3. Germline CDR1 reads SGHVS; CDR2 reads FQNEAQ. V dropped 5 bases and J dropped 7 bases, with 24 bases sitting between them. The CDR3 nucleotides are TGTGCCAGCAGCCCCTCCGCCCGGGCTACTATAAGGAATGAGCAGTTCTTC. It yields the protein CASSPSARATIRNEQFF.

The chain employs TRBV6-1 and TRBJ1-2; D ambiguous. CDR3 size: 13 residues. Germline V lookup: CDR1 MNHNS, CDR2 SASEGT. The V end was cut by 4 bases, the J end by 5 bases, with 11 bases between. The DNA of the CDR3 is TGTGCCAGCAGTGCAATGGGTGTTTATGGCTACACCTTC. It translates to CASSAMGVYGYTF.

This clone occurred a few times. The rearrangement joins TRBV6-1 to TRBJ1-1, with D possibly TRBD1 on 5 matching bases. CDR3 size: 15 residues. Looked up from germline, CDR1 is MNHNS and CDR2 is SASEGT. V shed 2 bases and J shed 3 bases, with 13 bases lying between them. Here the CDR3 reads CASSEQGGLYTEAFF. CDR3 DNA sequence: TGTGCCAGCAGTGAACAGGGAGGCCTTTACACTGAAGCTTTCTTT.

The rearrangement joins TRBV7-8 to TRBJ1-1; D gene uncertain. Germline CDR1 and CDR2: SGHVS and FQNEAQ. The CDR3 loop spans 15 amino acids. Trimming cost V 1 base and J 0 bases, with 9 bases left between them. The CDR3 region has the DNA TGTGCCAGCAGCTTAGAGGCCAGTTTGAACACTGAAGCTTTCTTT. Protein sequence: CASSLEASLNTEAFF.

A single count supports this clone. This sequence joins TRBV5-1 and TRBJ1-4; 7 positions agree with TRBD1. Germline loops: CDR1 SGHRS, CDR2 YFSETQ. The V gene end was trimmed by 3 bases and the J gene end by 8 bases; junction bases not matched to a gene: 7. There are 14 residues in the CDR3. The CDR3 region has the DNA TGCGCCAGCAGCTCGACAGGGCTCGGGGAAAAACTGTTTTTT. This codes for CASSSTGLGEKLFF. Full variable domain (outside the CDR3, taken from reference TRBV5-1 and TRBJ1-4): KAGVTQTPRYLIKTRGQQVTLSCSPISGHRSVSWYQQTPGQGLQFLFEYFSETQRNKGNFPGRFSGRQFSNSRSEMNVSTLELGDSALYLCASSSTGLGEKLFFGSGTQLSVL.

The CDR3 bases are TGTGCCTGGGAACGAAACTCTGGAAACACCATATATTTT. Translation: CAWERNSGNTIYF. The chain combines TRBV30 with TRBJ1-3, with no clear D. Trimming cost V 5 bases and J 0 bases, with 8 bases left between them. Germline V gene lookup returns CDR1 GTSNPN and CDR2 SVGIG (reference sequence). This CDR3 spans 13 amino acids.

The sample holds many counts of this clone. This rearrangement joins TRBV28 to TRBJ2-7; D may match TRBD1 or TRBD2 (6 bases each). The CDR3 contains 15 residues. Per germline, CDR1 MDHEN and CDR2 SYDVKM. V lost 3 bases, J lost 2 bases, and 14 bases lay in between. The CDR3 DNA reads TGTGCCAGCAGTTTGAGAGGGGGGAGGCCCTACGAGCAGTACTTC. Translating it yields CASSLRGGRPYEQYF.

V gene TRBV28 combines with J gene TRBJ2-7; TRBD1 matches at 10 bases. V was pared by 6 bases and J by 4 bases, with 12 bases of the junction left unmatched. CDR3 length: 16 amino acids. In germline, CDR1 is MDHEN, CDR2 SYDVKM. CDR3 nucleotides: TGTGCCAGCAGCTACCTCTCGGGACAGGGGTCTTACGAGCAGTACTTC. This translates into CASSYLSGQGSYEQYF. Variable domain in full (rest from reference TRBV28 and TRBJ2-7): DVKVTQSSRYLVKRTGEKVFLECVQDMDHENMFWYRQDPGLGLRLIYFSYDVKMKEKGDIPEGYSVSREKKERFSLILESASTNQTSMYLCASSYLSGQGSYEQYFGPGTRLTVT.